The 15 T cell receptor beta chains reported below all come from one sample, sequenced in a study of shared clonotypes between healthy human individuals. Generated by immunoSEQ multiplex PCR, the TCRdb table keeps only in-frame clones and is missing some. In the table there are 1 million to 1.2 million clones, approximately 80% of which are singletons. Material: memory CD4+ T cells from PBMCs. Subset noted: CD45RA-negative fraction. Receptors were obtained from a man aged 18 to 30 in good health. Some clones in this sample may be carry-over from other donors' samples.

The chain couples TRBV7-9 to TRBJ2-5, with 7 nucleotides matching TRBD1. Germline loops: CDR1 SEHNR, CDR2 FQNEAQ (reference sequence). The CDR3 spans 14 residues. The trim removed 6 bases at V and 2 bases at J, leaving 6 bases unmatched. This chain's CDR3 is CASSSPGQQETQYF. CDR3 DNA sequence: TGTGCCAGCAGTTCACCGGGACAGCAAGAGACCCAGTACTTC.

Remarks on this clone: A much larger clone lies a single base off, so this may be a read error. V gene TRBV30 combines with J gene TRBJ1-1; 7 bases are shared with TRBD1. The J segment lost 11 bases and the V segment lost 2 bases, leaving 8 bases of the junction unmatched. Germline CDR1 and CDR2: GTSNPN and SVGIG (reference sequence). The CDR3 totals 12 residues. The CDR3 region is CAWSYQMTGAFF. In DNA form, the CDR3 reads TGTGCCTGGAGTTACCAAATGACAGGGGCTTTCTTT.

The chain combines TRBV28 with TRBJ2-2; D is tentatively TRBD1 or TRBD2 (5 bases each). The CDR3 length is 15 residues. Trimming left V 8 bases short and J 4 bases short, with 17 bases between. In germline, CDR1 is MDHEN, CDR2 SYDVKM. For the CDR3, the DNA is TGTGCCAGCGCTGTTTGGGGGAGTGGCACCGGGGAGCTGTTTTTT. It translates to CASAVWGSGTGELFF.

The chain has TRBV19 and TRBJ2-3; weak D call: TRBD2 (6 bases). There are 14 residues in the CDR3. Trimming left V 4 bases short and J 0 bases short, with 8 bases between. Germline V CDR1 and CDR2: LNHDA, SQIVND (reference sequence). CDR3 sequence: CASSNRESTDTQYF. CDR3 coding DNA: TGTGCCAGTAGTAATCGGGAGAGCACAGATACGCAGTATTTT.

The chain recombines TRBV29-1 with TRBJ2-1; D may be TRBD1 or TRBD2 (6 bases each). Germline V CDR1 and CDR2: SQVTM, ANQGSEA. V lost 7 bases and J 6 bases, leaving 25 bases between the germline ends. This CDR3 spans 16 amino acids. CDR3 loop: CSASGRTGALGNEQFF. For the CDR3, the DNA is TGCAGCGCAAGTGGGAGAACGGGGGCCTTAGGCAATGAGCAGTTCTTC.

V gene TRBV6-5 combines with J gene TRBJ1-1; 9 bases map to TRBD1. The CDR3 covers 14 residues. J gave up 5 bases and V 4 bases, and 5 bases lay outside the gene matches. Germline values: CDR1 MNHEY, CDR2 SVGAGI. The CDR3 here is CASSLNRGRTEAFF. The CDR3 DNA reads TGTGCCAGCAGTTTAAACAGGGGGCGAACTGAAGCTTTCTTT.

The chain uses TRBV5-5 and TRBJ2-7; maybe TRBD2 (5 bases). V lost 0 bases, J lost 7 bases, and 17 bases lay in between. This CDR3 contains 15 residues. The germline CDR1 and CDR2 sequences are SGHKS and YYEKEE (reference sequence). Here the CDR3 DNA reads TGTGCCAGCAGCTTGGACAGCGGTGGGGTTGGTGAGCAGTACTTC. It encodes CASSLDSGGVGEQYF.

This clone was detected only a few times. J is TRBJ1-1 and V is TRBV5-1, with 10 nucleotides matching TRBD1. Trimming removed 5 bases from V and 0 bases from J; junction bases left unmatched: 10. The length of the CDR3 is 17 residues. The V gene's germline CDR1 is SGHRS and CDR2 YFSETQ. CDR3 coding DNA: TGCGCCAGCAGTTGGACAGGGGGGACCCACATGAACACTGAAGCTTTCTTT. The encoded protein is CASSWTGGTHMNTEAFF.

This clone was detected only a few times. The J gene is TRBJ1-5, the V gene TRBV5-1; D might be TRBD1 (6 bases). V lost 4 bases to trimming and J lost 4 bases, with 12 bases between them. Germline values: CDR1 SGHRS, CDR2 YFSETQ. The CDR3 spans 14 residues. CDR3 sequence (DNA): TGCGCCAGCAGCCCGGACAGTCGAAATCAGCCCCAGCATTTT. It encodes CASSPDSRNQPQHF.

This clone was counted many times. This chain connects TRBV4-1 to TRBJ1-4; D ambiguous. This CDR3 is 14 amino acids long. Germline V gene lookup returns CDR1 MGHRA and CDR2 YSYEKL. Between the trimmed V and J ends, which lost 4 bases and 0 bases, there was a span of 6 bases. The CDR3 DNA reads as TGCGCCAGCAGCCGGGAGACAACTAATGAAAAACTGTTTTTT. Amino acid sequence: CASSRETTNEKLFF.

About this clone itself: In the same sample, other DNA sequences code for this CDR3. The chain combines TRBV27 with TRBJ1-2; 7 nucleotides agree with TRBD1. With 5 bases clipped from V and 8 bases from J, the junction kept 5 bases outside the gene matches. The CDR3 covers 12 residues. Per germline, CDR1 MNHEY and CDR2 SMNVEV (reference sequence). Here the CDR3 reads CASSPSGGGYTF. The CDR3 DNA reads TGTGCCAGCAGTCCTTCAGGGGGGGGCTACACCTTC.

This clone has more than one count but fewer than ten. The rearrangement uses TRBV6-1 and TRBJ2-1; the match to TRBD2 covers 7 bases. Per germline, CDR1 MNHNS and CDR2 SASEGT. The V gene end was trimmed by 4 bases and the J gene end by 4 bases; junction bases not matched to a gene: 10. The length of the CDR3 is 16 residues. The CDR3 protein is CASSGVREGRYNEQFF. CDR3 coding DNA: TGTGCCAGCAGTGGGGTGAGGGAGGGCCGGTACAATGAGCAGTTCTTC.

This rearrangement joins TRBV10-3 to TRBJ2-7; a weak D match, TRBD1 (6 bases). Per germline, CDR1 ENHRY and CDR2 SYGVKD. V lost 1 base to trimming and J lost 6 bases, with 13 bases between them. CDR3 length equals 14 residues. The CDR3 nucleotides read TGTGCCATCAGTGAGTACAGGGTGCAAAGCGAGCAGTACTTC. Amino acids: CAISEYRVQSEQYF.

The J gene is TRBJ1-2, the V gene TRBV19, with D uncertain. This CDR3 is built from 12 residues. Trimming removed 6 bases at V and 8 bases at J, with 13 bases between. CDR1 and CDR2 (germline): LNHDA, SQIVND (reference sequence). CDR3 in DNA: TGTGCCAGTAGCCACTATTTGGAAGGCTACACCTTC. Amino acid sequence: CASSHYLEGYTF.

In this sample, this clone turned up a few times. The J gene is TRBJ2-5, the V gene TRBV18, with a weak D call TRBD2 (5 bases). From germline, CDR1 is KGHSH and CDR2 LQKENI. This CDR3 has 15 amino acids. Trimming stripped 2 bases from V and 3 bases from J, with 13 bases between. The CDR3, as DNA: TGTGCCAGCTCACCAAATGTCGCAGCGGAAGAGACCCAGTACTTC. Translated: CASSPNVAAEETQYF.